This T cell receptor beta chain was sequenced during a study of graft-versus-host responses after intestinal transplantation. About the study: Every recipient had anti-thymocyte globulin induction and around 3 years of tacrolimus plus steroids.

Worth noting for this clone: Its antigen is not known.

V was clipped by 0 bases and J by 2 bases; unmatched bases: 3. The CDR3 has 16 amino acids. Germline V lookup: CDR1 SGDLS, CDR2 YYNGEE. Whole-study results and caveats: GvH clones detected in recipient marrow included some appearing first in ileum or blood. High graft-versus-host to host-versus-graft T cell clonal ratios marked allografts of patients with graft-donor macrochimerism.

Profiling relied on immunoSEQ multiplex PCR, and the TCRdb table lists in-frame clones only, not all of them. Of tens of thousands of clones in the sample, 85% to 90% are singletons; the top ten hold under 6.5%. The rearrangement links TRBV9 to TRBJ2-1; 9 bases match TRBD1. Sequencing was performed on PBMCs, taken 65 to 70 days after intestinal transplantation. The TCR was taken from a human patient who received an intestinal transplant, so some T cells may come from the graft donor. In DNA, the CDR3 is TGTGCCAGCAGCGTAGGACAGGGGGTTGCCTACAATGAGCAGTTCTTC. It specifies CASSVGQGVAYNEQFF.